This record concerns one T cell receptor (beta chain) sequence. This entry comes from a study of CD8+ T cells in alopecia areata. In each case, RNA was isolated and then reverse transcribed into cDNA as the sequencing template. Generated by immunoSEQ multiplex PCR, the TCRdb table keeps only in-frame clones and is missing some. The sample contains more than 200,000 clones, about 68% of which appear only once. Germline V gene data show CDR1 as ENHRY and CDR2 as SYGVKD. Deletions cut 2 bases from V and 3 bases from J, with 10 bases between. The CDR3 runs to 14 residues. Sequences were derived from CD4+ T cells sorted from blood, sampled at week 0. The chain joins TRBV10-3 to TRBJ1-2; D uncertain. This clonotype was obtained from a human donor with alopecia areata. The CDR3 reads CAISEPDGHYGYTF. The CDR3 DNA sequence: TGTGCCATCAGTGAGCCGGACGGACACTATGGCTACACCTTC.